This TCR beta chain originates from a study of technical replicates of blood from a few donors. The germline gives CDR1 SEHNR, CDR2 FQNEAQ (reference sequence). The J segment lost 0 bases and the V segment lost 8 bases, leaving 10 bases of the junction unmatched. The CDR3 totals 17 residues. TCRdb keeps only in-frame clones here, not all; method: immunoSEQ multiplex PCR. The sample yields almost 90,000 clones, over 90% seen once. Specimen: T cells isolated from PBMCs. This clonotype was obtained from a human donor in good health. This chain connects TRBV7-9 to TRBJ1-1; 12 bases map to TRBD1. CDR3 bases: TGTGCCAGCGTGATCGGGACAGGGGGCGCGGTGAACACTGAAGCTTTCTTT. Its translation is CASVIGTGGAVNTEAFF.